Below, 10 T cell receptor beta chains from the same sample are listed, as sequenced in a study of T cells in Graves' hyperthyroidism and ophthalmopathy. Amplification of TCR beta CDR3 regions used RNA as the template. Initially, a first-round RT-PCR of the TCR CDR3 employed the HTBI primer set. Via MiXCR, TCRdb re-called the multiplex PCR reads, giving one row per CDR3 protein. This sample has around 480,000 distinct CDR3 sequences, with about an eighth found just once. Sequencing was carried out using blood. These receptors all stem from a woman under 30 with Graves' hyperthyroidism.

This clonotype was seen many times. The chain employs TRBV18 and TRBJ2-3, with TRBD2 matching 8 bases. This CDR3 is 15 amino acids long. Looked up from germline, CDR1 is KGHSH and CDR2 is LQKENI. Trimming at V came to 3 bases and at J to 4 bases, leaving 6 bases not matched to a gene. CDR3 sequence (DNA): TGTGCCAGCTCACCTCGGCGGGAGGACGCAGATACGCAGTATTTT. Amino acids: CASSPRREDADTQYF.

This clonotype occurred a few times. The chain carries TRBV15 and TRBJ2-2, with 8 bases matching TRBD2. Germline values: CDR1 LNHNV, CDR2 YYDKDF (reference sequence). The CDR3 has 17 residues. V was clipped by 0 bases and J by 6 bases; unmatched bases: 9. CDR3 in amino acids: CATSREGNSGTPGELFF. The CDR3 DNA is TGTGCCACCAGCAGAGAAGGCAATAGCGGGACGCCCGGGGAGCTGTTTTTT. Combining the CDR3 with reference TRBV15 and TRBJ2-2 gives the whole variable domain DAMVIQNPRYQVTQFGKPVTLSCSQTLNHNVMYWYQQKSSQAPKLLFHYYDKDFNNEADTPDNFQSRRPNTSFCFLDIRSPGLGDTAMYLCATSREGNSGTPGELFFGEGSRLTVL.

This clonotype has more than one count but fewer than ten. This chain joins TRBV5-5 and TRBJ2-7; 10 nucleotides align to TRBD1. CDR1 is SGHKS, CDR2 YYEKEE, per germline (reference sequence). J lost 9 bases, V lost 3 bases, and 15 bases had no gene match. The CDR3 length is 16 residues. Here the CDR3 reads CASSSKFRDRGTGQYF. For the CDR3, the DNA is TGTGCCAGCAGCTCAAAATTCCGGGACAGGGGAACGGGGCAGTACTTC.

This clonotype was observed at least ten times. This chain uses TRBV5-1 with TRBJ1-5, with D hard to call. CDR3 length equals 15 residues. V was shortened by 5 bases and J by 1 base, with 13 bases between the two germline ends. CDR1 SGHRS and CDR2 YFSETQ come from the germline V gene. The CDR3 DNA sequence: TGCGCCAGCAGTCCAGAGCCTGTAAGCAATCAGCCCCAGCATTTT. Amino acid sequence: CASSPEPVSNQPQHF. The whole variable domain, remainder taken from reference TRBV5-1 and TRBJ1-5, is KAGVTQTPRYLIKTRGQQVTLSCSPISGHRSVSWYQQTPGQGLQFLFEYFSETQRNKGNFPGRFSGRQFSNSRSEMNVSTLELGDSALYLCASSPEPVSNQPQHFGDGTRLSIL.

There are many counts of this clonotype. V is TRBV7-6 and J is TRBJ2-5; possible D gene TRBD1, 6 bases. This CDR3 has 16 residues. CDR1 is SGHVS and CDR2 is FNYEAQ in the germline V gene. The V and J ends lost 5 bases and 2 bases respectively, with 18 bases between them. The CDR3 DNA sequence: TGTGCCAGCAGCAAGAACAGGGCTGGGACGCAAGAGACCCAGTACTTC. Translated: CASSKNRAGTQETQYF. Looking up the rest from reference TRBV7-6 and TRBJ2-5 gives the full variable domain: GAGVSQSPRYKVTKRGQDVALRCDPISGHVSLYWYRQALGQGPEFLTYFNYEAQQDKSGLPNDRFSAERPEGSISTLTIQRTEQRDSAMYRCASSKNRAGTQETQYFGPGTRLLVL.

This clonotype was detected ten times or more. The chain is built from TRBV19 and TRBJ1-4; TRBD1 agrees at 10 bases. The germline CDR1 and CDR2 sequences are LNHDA and SQIVND (reference sequence). J was trimmed by 6 bases and V by 2 bases; bases with no gene match: 9. The CDR3 covers 17 residues. The CDR3 DNA sequence: TGTGCCAGTAGTATACCCCGAGGACAGGGGGTGGATGAAAAACTGTTTTTT. This translates into CASSIPRGQGVDEKLFF.

This clonotype was seen repeatedly, ten times or more. The chain uses TRBV11-2 and TRBJ2-1; D gene ambiguous. The V end lost 0 bases, the J end lost 7 bases, and 4 bases lay between the germline ends. The V gene's germline CDR1 is SGHAT and CDR2 FQNNGV. This CDR3 comprises 12 residues. The CDR3 nucleotides are TGTGCCAGCAGCTTAGAGAGGAATGAGCAGTTCTTC. This encodes CASSLERNEQFF.

This clonotype was observed a handful of times. This chain connects TRBV7-9 to TRBJ2-3, with D perhaps TRBD2 (7 bases). The ends were cut back, 3 bases at V and 0 bases at J, with 16 bases in the middle. The germline V gene encodes CDR1 SEHNR and CDR2 FQNEAQ (reference sequence). The CDR3 runs 17 residues. The CDR3 loop reads CASSLGLGGRSTDTQYF. The CDR3 region has the DNA TGTGCCAGCAGCTTGGGGCTGGGGGGGCGAAGCACAGATACGCAGTATTTT.

This clonotype was seen at least ten times. The chain has TRBV20-1 and TRBJ2-1, with 7 bases lining up with TRBD1. J gave up 1 base and V 1 base, and 7 bases lay outside the gene matches. This CDR3 contains 16 residues. Germline values: CDR1 DFQATT, CDR2 SNEGSKA (reference sequence). This CDR3 is CSARAPQGSSYNEQFF. CDR3 bases: TGCAGTGCTAGAGCCCCACAGGGGTCTTCCTACAATGAGCAGTTCTTC.

There are many counts of this clonotype. The V call is TRBV12-3 or TRBV12-4, the J call TRBJ1-1; D is unclear. The CDR3 extends over 13 amino acids. Trimming left V 10 bases short and J 0 bases short, with 12 bases between. Here the CDR3 reads CATSTGMNTEAFF. CDR3 coding DNA: TGTGCCACCTCGACGGGCATGAACACTGAAGCTTTCTTT.